The rows below give T cell receptor beta chains drawn from one sample of a study of T cell responses to AZD1222 COVID-19 vaccine. Some clones are missing from TCRdb's copy, which holds only in-frame ones; the method was immunoSEQ multiplex PCR. The sample carries approximately 90,000 clones, just over 90% recorded once. The sequenced sample was peripheral blood, obtained on day 0 of AZD1222 vaccination. These receptors were taken from an adult in good health. The CDR3 runs from the conserved cysteine through the conserved F or W. Fields, in order: CDR3 DNA, CDR3 protein, D gene, V gene, clone size, CDR3 length, J gene. A D gene is named only where the DNA matches it firmly. Only some rows state a clone size, as once, few, many or a class for expanded clones.

TGTGCCAGCAGCGTTACAGGGGGGTCTGGCTACACCTTC,CASSVTGGSGYTF,TRBD1,TRBV13,.,13,TRBJ1-2
TGTGCCAGTAGTGAGGCGGGAGTTTCCGGCTCCGGGGAGCTGTTTTTT,CASSEAGVSGSGELFF,TRBD2,TRBV19,.,16,TRBJ2-2
TGTGCCAGCAGTGAGGTGGGGGGCGCGAGCACTGAAGCTTTCTTT,CASSEVGGASTEAFF,.,TRBV6-2/TRBV6-3,.,15,TRBJ1-1
TGCGCCAGCAGCCAACCTAGCGCTGGGGCCAACGTCCTGACTTTC,CASSQPSAGANVLTF,.,TRBV4-3,.,15,TRBJ2-6
TGTGCCATTTGTATAGATTTACGACGACAGGGGATGTCGAGGACGGGTCAGCCCCAGCATTTT,CAICIDLRRQGMSRTGQPQHF,TRBD1,TRBV19,.,21,TRBJ1-5
TGTGCCAGTAGTACGCAAGGGGGGGATGAGCAGTTCTTC,CASSTQGGDEQFF,.,TRBV19,.,13,TRBJ2-1
TGCAGCGTTGAAAGACCGGGACAGGGGTTGGGCTACACCTTC,CSVERPGQGLGYTF,TRBD1,TRBV29-1,.,14,TRBJ1-2
TGCGCCAGCAGCTCCGCACAGGTACTAAGGAACACTGAAGCTTTCTTT,CASSSAQVLRNTEAFF,.,TRBV5-1,.,16,TRBJ1-1
TGTGCCAGCAGTTCTGCGGGGGGCAACTATGGCTACACCTTC,CASSSAGGNYGYTF,.,TRBV6-5,.,14,TRBJ1-2
TGTGCCAGCAGCTCGAGGGGGATCAATGAAAAACTGTTTTTT,CASSSRGINEKLFF,.,TRBV11-2,.,14,TRBJ1-4
TGTGCCAGCAGTGAAGCGGGGGTCTCCTACGAGCAGTACTTC,CASSEAGVSYEQYF,.,TRBV6-1,.,14,TRBJ2-7
TGTGCCAGCAGCTTAGCGCCGGGACTAGCGGGGAGCTCCTACGAGCAGTACTTC,CASSLAPGLAGSSYEQYF,TRBD2,TRBV7-2,.,18,TRBJ2-7
TGTGCCAGCAGCCGCGGGACTCCTAACACTGAAGCTTTCTTT,CASSRGTPNTEAFF,.,TRBV5-4,.,14,TRBJ1-1
TGTGCCACCAGCAGGGCCGCTAGCGGGGGCTCCATCCACTTCTTC,CATSRAASGGSIHFF,TRBD2,TRBV15,.,15,TRBJ2-1
TGTGCCATCAGGATCGGGGGTTCCTACGAGCAGTACTTC,CAIRIGGSYEQYF,.,TRBV10-3,.,13,TRBJ2-7
TGCGCCAGCAGCAAACAGAGCGGGGGGGTTGAGACCCAGTACTTC,CASSKQSGGVETQYF,TRBD2,TRBV5-1,.,15,TRBJ2-5
TGCGCCAGCAGCTTCGGGGACTCCTTCAATGAGCAGTTCTTC,CASSFGDSFNEQFF,.,TRBV5-1,.,14,TRBJ2-1
TGTGCCAGCAGCTTAACGCCTACAGGGGAGGAAGCTTTCTTT,CASSLTPTGEEAFF,TRBD1,TRBV7-3,once,14,TRBJ1-1
TGTGCCAGCAGCCCGGGGGGGGACACCGGGGAGCTGTTTTTT,CASSPGGDTGELFF,TRBD2,TRBV3-1/TRBV3-2,many,14,TRBJ2-2
TGTGCCAGCAGCAGCCCTTTTTCAACGGAGGCAGGGGGCAATGGCTACACCTTC,CASSSPFSTEAGGNGYTF,TRBD1,TRBV11-2,.,18,TRBJ1-2
TGTGCCAGCAGCTTAGTAGAACTGAACACCGGGGAGCTGTTTTTT,CASSLVELNTGELFF,.,TRBV7-9,.,15,TRBJ2-2
TGTGCCAGTAGTACCCAGGGGGCCGGGGAGCTGTTTTTT,CASSTQGAGELFF,TRBD1,TRBV19,once,13,TRBJ2-2
TGCGCCAGCAGCCCCCCGGGAACCAATTCACCCCTCCACTTT,CASSPPGTNSPLHF,.,TRBV5-1,.,14,TRBJ1-6
TGCAGTGCTAGTTGGACTAGCGGGAGTAGAGAGACCCAGTACTTC,CSASWTSGSRETQYF,TRBD2,TRBV20-1,.,15,TRBJ2-5
TGTGCCAGCAGTGAATGGTCAGCCTCCTATGGCTACACCTTC,CASSEWSASYGYTF,.,TRBV6-1,.,14,TRBJ1-2
TGCACCAGCACCCTATCGGGGAGGGACAGGGGGACGAATCTAGCGAGAGATGAGCAGTTCTTC,CTSTLSGRDRGTNLARDEQFF,.,TRBV1,once,21,TRBJ2-1
TGCGCTACAGTAGGGACCAACAGGACGCGGAACACTGAAGCTTTCTTT,CATVGTNRTRNTEAFF,.,TRBV19,.,16,TRBJ1-1
TGTGCCAGCTCACCCCTCACAGGGGCGGTCTACGAGCAGTACTTC,CASSPLTGAVYEQYF,TRBD1,TRBV18,.,15,TRBJ2-7
TGTGCCTGGAGCATACAGAGGAACACTGAAGCTTTCTTT,CAWSIQRNTEAFF,.,TRBV30,.,13,TRBJ1-1
TGTGCCAGCAGTTTATCTGGCAGGGTGGGCAATCAGCCCCAGCATTTT,CASSLSGRVGNQPQHF,.,TRBV27,.,16,TRBJ1-5
TGTGCCACCAGTGATGTAGATTACGAGCAGTACTTC,CATSDVDYEQYF,.,TRBV24-1,.,12,TRBJ2-7
TGTGCCAGCACCCCGGGTGACTACGCCTACAATGAGCAGTTCTTC,CASTPGDYAYNEQFF,.,TRBV6-5,once,15,TRBJ2-1
TGTGCCAGCAGCACTTCACCGGACAGAGCGCAAAGCTCCTACAATGAGCAGTTCTTC,CASSTSPDRAQSSYNEQFF,.,TRBV21-1,.,19,TRBJ2-1
TGTGCCAGCAGTACGAACCGGGGGCGAAATGGAAACACCATATATTTT,CASSTNRGRNGNTIYF,.,TRBV2,.,16,TRBJ1-3
TGTGCCACCAGCCAGGGGGCAACTAATGAAAAACTGTTTTTT,CATSQGATNEKLFF,TRBD1,TRBV24-1,.,14,TRBJ1-4
TGTGCCAGTAGTGCAGGGAGCTCCTACAATGAGCAGTTCTTC,CASSAGSSYNEQFF,.,TRBV19,once,14,TRBJ2-1
TGTGCCAGCAGCCAACATGGCGAGCAGTACTTC,CASSQHGEQYF,.,TRBV12-3/TRBV12-4,.,11,TRBJ2-7
TGTGCCAGCAGCTTAACATTCAGGGGCGGCAACACCGGGGAGCTGTTTTTT,CASSLTFRGGNTGELFF,.,TRBV7-3,.,17,TRBJ2-2
TGTGCCATTCGGTGCACCCCGGTCCCCCTCCACTTT,CAIRCTPVPLHF,.,TRBV19,.,12,TRBJ1-6
TGTGCCAGCAGAAAAGGACTAGCGGGAGGAGCCCAGTACTTC,CASRKGLAGGAQYF,TRBD2,TRBV3-1/TRBV3-2,.,14,TRBJ2-5
TGTGCCAGCAGCATTAGAGGGAACCAAGAGACCCAGTACTTC,CASSIRGNQETQYF,.,TRBV7-2,.,14,TRBJ2-5
TGTGCCAGCAGCTTAGGCCAGCGGGGTGAGGAAAAACTGTTTTTT,CASSLGQRGEEKLFF,.,TRBV11-1,.,15,TRBJ1-4
TGTGCCAGCAGCCAAGCGTGGGGGGTAAGCACAGATACGCAGTATTTT,CASSQAWGVSTDTQYF,.,TRBV3-1/TRBV3-2,.,16,TRBJ2-3
TGCGCCAGCAGCCAAGAAGGGAGGGCCATGAACACTGAAGCTTTCTTT,CASSQEGRAMNTEAFF,.,TRBV4-1,.,16,TRBJ1-1
TGTGCCAGTCGACGGCTCCAAACGAACACCGGGGAGCTGTTTTTT,CASRRLQTNTGELFF,.,TRBV19,.,15,TRBJ2-2
TGTGCCAGCAGCGTAGCTGCAGGGAGGACCTACGAGCAGTACTTC,CASSVAAGRTYEQYF,.,TRBV9,.,15,TRBJ2-7
TGTGCCAGCAGTGAATGGAAGGGGCAGGACACTGAAGCTTTCTTT,CASSEWKGQDTEAFF,.,TRBV25-1,.,15,TRBJ1-1
TGTGCCAGCAGCTTAGCCCAGGGGGCCCCAGGTAGCGAGCAGTACTTC,CASSLAQGAPGSEQYF,TRBD1,TRBV7-9,.,16,TRBJ2-7
TGTGCCAGCAGCCTCCCAGGGGCCCGGGGTAGCGGGGATAAAAGGCCCTACAATGAGCAGTTCTTC,CASSLPGARGSGDKRPYNEQFF,TRBD2,TRBV2,.,22,TRBJ2-1
TGTGCCAGCAGTGAAACCGTTGGGGGGGACAGGATAGCCAAAAACATTCAGTACTTC,CASSETVGGDRIAKNIQYF,.,TRBV6-1,.,19,TRBJ2-4
TGCGCCAGCAGCTCGGCCGGGACAGGGGGATATGAAAAACTGTTTTTT,CASSSAGTGGYEKLFF,TRBD1,TRBV5-1,.,16,TRBJ1-4